Each of the 8 T cell receptor beta chains below was sequenced from the same sample in a study of spatial heterogeneity in lung cancer. Notes on the study in general: Expanded alpha and beta TCR counts within tumors tracked tumor mutation counts.

MiXCR, run by TCRdb on the 5' RACE reads, gives a single entry per CDR3 protein. The table includes about 9,500 distinct CDR3 sequences, 13% to 15% detected once. Antigens of these TCRs are unknown. Specified time point: sample taken at primary tumor resection. Sequences were derived from lung tumor tissue, sampled at surgery. The receptors shown here come from a male donor with early-stage non-small cell lung cancer.

This clonotype has only one observation. Found in a library prepared for alpha chains, this beta chain is an off-target read, and its abundance has little meaning. The chain combines TRBV9 with TRBJ2-2; D remains unclear. Per the germline V gene, CDR1 is SGDLS and CDR2 is YYNGEE. This CDR3 contains 15 residues. V shed 0 bases and J shed 3 bases, with 9 bases lying between them. CDR3 sequence reads: CASSVAAGDTGELFF. CDR3 nucleotides: TGTGCCAGCAGCGTAGCAGCCGGTGACACCGGGGAGCTGTTTTTT.

This clonotype was seen repeatedly, ten times or more. This beta chain is a stray read from a library made for alpha chains; its abundance is not meaningful. The gene calls are TRBV20-1 and TRBJ2-7; D uncertain. The length of the CDR3 is 13 residues. Trimming took 1 base from V and 2 from J, leaving 9 bases between them. Germline V lookup: CDR1 DFQATT, CDR2 SNEGSKA (reference sequence). CDR3 amino acids: CSARVGRTYEQYF. The CDR3 DNA is TGCAGTGCTAGAGTCGGCAGAACCTACGAGCAGTACTTC.

The table lists this clonotype with many counts. Being off target in a library aimed at alpha chains, this beta chain has a size of little meaning. V usage is TRBV7-8 and J usage is TRBJ1-1, with D perhaps TRBD1 (6 bases). Trimming cost V 5 bases and J 3 bases, with 19 bases left between them. Germline values: CDR1 SGHVS, CDR2 FQNEAQ. This CDR3 contains 16 residues. CDR3 in amino acids: CASSPTYRVLDTEAFF. The CDR3 DNA reads TGTGCCAGCAGCCCCACTTACAGGGTTCTCGACACTGAAGCTTTCTTT.

By share, this clonotype counts as medium-sized. Within a library made for alpha chains, this beta chain is off target, and its count is uninformative. The chain uses TRBV7-9 and TRBJ2-2, with 9 bases that match TRBD2. Unmatched junction bases numbered 17, after V lost 5 bases and J lost 7 bases. Germline V CDR1 and CDR2: SEHNR, FQNEAQ (reference sequence). There are 18 residues in the CDR3. The CDR3 DNA sequence: TGTGCCAGCAGCAAAGGTCAAGGAGGTAGCGGGAGCAGCGGGGAGCTGTTTTTT. Amino acid sequence: CASSKGQGGSGSSGELFF.

This clonotype is deemed large (0.1 to 1%). This beta chain is a stray read from a library made for alpha chains; its abundance is not meaningful. The V gene is TRBV20-1, the J gene TRBJ2-2; D is perhaps TRBD1 (5 bases). Germline V gene data show CDR1 as DFQATT and CDR2 as SNEGSKA (reference sequence). The CDR3 is 13 amino acids. V was pared by 5 bases and J by 4 bases, with 11 bases between. The CDR3 region has the DNA TGCAGTGCTCTTGACAGAGGCACCGGGGAGCTGTTTTTT. Amino acids: CSALDRGTGELFF.

This clonotype was observed at least ten times. This beta chain was picked up by a library intended for alpha chains and is off target, so its count carries little meaning. The rearrangement links TRBV7-2 to TRBJ2-7, with 8 bases lining up with TRBD2. Germline trimming cut 1 base from V and 6 bases from J; bases unmatched to any gene: 5. The CDR3 extends over 14 amino acids. The germline gives CDR1 SGHTA, CDR2 FQGNSA. The CDR3 protein is CASSLGLATSEQYF. The CDR3 nucleotides are TGTGCCAGCAGCTTAGGACTAGCGACCTCCGAGCAGTACTTC. Using reference TRBV7-2 and TRBJ2-7 for the parts outside the CDR3, the full variable domain is GAGVSQSPSNKVTEKGKDVELRCDPISGHTALYWYRQSLGQGLEFLIYFQGNSAPDKSGLPSDRFSAERTGGSVSTLTIQRTQQEDSAVYLCASSLGLATSEQYFGPGTRLTVT.

The sample holds many counts of this clonotype. Since it is a stray read in a library aimed at alpha chains, this beta chain has a size that is not meaningful. The chain uses TRBV20-1 and TRBJ2-7; D call uncertain. Germline V gene data show CDR1 as DFQATT and CDR2 as SNEGSKA (reference sequence). Trimming shortened V by 5 bases and J by 1 base, and 6 bases separated the two germline ends. This CDR3 contains 11 residues. DNA of the CDR3: TGCAGTGCTGGACCTTCCTACGAGCAGTACTTC. Protein sequence: CSAGPSYEQYF.

This clonotype was seen many times. The library was designed around alpha chains, so this beta chain is a stray read whose abundance carries little weight. The chain combines TRBV10-3 with TRBJ2-7; D is perhaps TRBD2 (6 bases). V was pared by 9 bases and J by 9 bases, with 21 bases between. Germline V gene lookup returns CDR1 ENHRY and CDR2 SYGVKD. This CDR3 region has 13 residues. DNA for the CDR3: TGTGCCATTGGGGACGAGGCGGGGATTGGGCAGTACTTC. Translated: CAIGDEAGIGQYF.